These 9 T cell receptor beta chains came from one sample sequenced in a study of blood T cell repertoires in COVID-19. Sequenced by immunoSEQ multiplex PCR; TCRdb stores in-frame clones only, minus some. The sample includes 50,000 to 55,000 clones, 70% to 90% of them seen just once. Specimen: peripheral blood. Receptor source: a man between 65 and 80 years old with acute or convalescent COVID-19.

On this clone: One junction end does not reproduce the germline sequence, and a read error may be involved. The V gene is TRBV5-1, the J gene TRBJ1-1, with D maybe TRBD1 (6 bases). Germline CDR1 SGHRS, CDR2 YFSETQ. This CDR3 has 11 amino acids. The CDR3 loop reads CASSRDTEAFF. In DNA, the CDR3 is TGCGCCAGCAGCCGGGACACAGAAGCTTTCTTT.

This clone was seen a handful of times. The chain combines TRBV7-3 with TRBJ2-7; D is possibly TRBD2 (6 bases). CDR1 is SGHTA, CDR2 FQGTGA, per germline. This CDR3 comprises 13 residues. Trimming shortened V by 1 base and J by 6 bases, and 10 bases separated the two germline ends. The DNA of the CDR3 is TGTGCCAGCAGCTTAAGGCGGGGAGGCGAGCAGTACGTC. This codes for CASSLRRGGEQYV.

This clone has just one count. This chain connects TRBV7-2 to TRBJ2-6, with TRBD1 matching 8 bases. The CDR3 totals 16 residues. The V and J ends lost 2 bases and 3 bases, in that order; junction bases with no gene match: 3. Germline V gene sequence: CDR1 SGHTA, CDR2 FQGNSA. Here the CDR3 DNA reads TGTGCCAGCAGCTTACAGGGGGCGCATGGGGCCAACGTCCTGACTTTC. Translating it yields CASSLQGAHGANVLTF.

Of note for this clone: At one end, the junction sequence differs from germline, possibly due to a read error. DNA for the CDR3: TGTGCCAGCAGGGAAGATCAGGGGGGTGGAGAAAAACTGTTTTTT. Amino acids: CASREDQGGGEKLFF. V and J are TRBV6-1 and TRBJ1-4; 7 nucleotides line up with TRBD1. CDR3 length: 15 residues. Germline V gene sequence: CDR1 MNHNS, CDR2 SASEGT.

This clone was seen only once. This sequence joins TRBV24-1 and TRBJ2-1; TRBD2 matches 8 bases. Germline-derived CDR1 and CDR2 are KGHDR and SFDVKD. V shed 12 bases and J 7 bases; nucleotides not matched to a gene: 1. The CDR3 is 10 residues long. CDR3: CAPGGNEQFF. The DNA of the CDR3 is TGTGCCCCGGGGGGGAATGAGCAGTTCTTC.

A single count supports this clone. This chain connects TRBV30 to TRBJ2-1; D may be TRBD2 (5 bases). CDR3 length: 13 residues. Trimming pared 4 bases from V and 10 bases from J, leaving 17 bases between. Germline CDR1 GTSNPN, CDR2 SVGIG (reference sequence). CDR3 DNA sequence: TGTGCCTGGAATGGACTCTCCGTCGGGGAGCAGTTCTTC. Translation: CAWNGLSVGEQFF.

The chain links TRBV7-8 to TRBJ1-1; 7 bases agree with TRBD1. V lost 5 bases, J lost 5 bases, and 11 bases stayed unmatched. The CDR3 is 15 amino acids. Germline CDR1 SGHVS, CDR2 FQNEAQ. The CDR3 nucleotides read TGTGCCAGCAGCACCCGACAGGGCCCTTCTACTGAAGCTTTCTTT. It encodes CASSTRQGPSTEAFF. Full variable domain (remainder filled in from reference TRBV7-8 and TRBJ1-1): GAGVSQSPRYKVAKRGQDVALRCDPISGHVSLFWYQQALGQGPEFLTYFQNEAQLDKSGLPSDRFFAERPEGSVSTLKIQRTQQEDSAVYLCASSTRQGPSTEAFFGQGTRLTVV.

CDR3 coding DNA: TGTGCCAGCAGCCCGGGGACAGGGGGAACCGCTAACTATGGCTACACCTTC. Amino acid sequence: CASSPGTGGTANYGYTF. The V gene is TRBV9, the J gene TRBJ1-2, with 11 bases lining up with TRBD1. Germline V gene data show CDR1 as SGDLS and CDR2 as YYNGEE. With V trimmed by 4 bases and J by 0 bases, 8 bases remained unmatched. This CDR3 is 17 amino acids long.

The chain couples TRBV5-1 to TRBJ1-5, with TRBD1 identical over 10 bases. The CDR3 has 14 amino acids. Trimming took 4 bases from V and 6 from J; bases not matched to a gene: 4. CDR1 and CDR2 (germline): SGHRS, YFSETQ. The CDR3 reads CASSLTGGGQPQHF. CDR3 bases: TGCGCCAGCAGCCTGACAGGGGGCGGTCAGCCCCAGCATTTT. Full variable domain (remainder filled in from reference TRBV5-1 and TRBJ1-5): KAGVTQTPRYLIKTRGQQVTLSCSPISGHRSVSWYQQTPGQGLQFLFEYFSETQRNKGNFPGRFSGRQFSNSRSEMNVSTLELGDSALYLCASSLTGGGQPQHFGDGTRLSIL.